This TCR beta chain was recorded in a study of T cell repertoires in cytomegalovirus infection. Overall study: Matching HLA type and CMV infection were both indicated by public TCR beta signatures. Study observations and caveats: Public TCR beta family frequency separated CMV-and-HLA carriers, including in an independent cohort. Dominating the ex vivo response were TCR beta clonotypes that were CMV-specific and HLA-C-restricted.

TCRdb called the reads again in MiXCR, with one record for every CDR3 protein. The sample holds roughly 500,000 distinct CDR3 sequences; about 11% are singletons and the top ten take roughly 10%. Germline trimming cut 1 base from V and 3 bases from J; bases unmatched to any gene: 6. Germline V gene lookup returns CDR1 MGHRA and CDR2 YSYEKL. This CDR3 comprises 16 residues. This clonotype occurred many times. Its antigen is undetermined. Sequenced material: PBMCs. The gene calls are TRBV4-1 and TRBJ1-2; TRBD1 matches at 9 bases. This TCR derives from a human donor in good health (CMV status not recorded). Some clones in this sample may be carry-over from other donors' samples. The CDR3 protein is CASSQALTGGHYGYTF. The CDR3 DNA is TGCGCCAGCAGCCAAGCCCTGACAGGGGGGCACTATGGCTACACCTTC.